Detailed here is one T cell receptor (beta chain). This entry belongs to a study of CD8+ T cells in alopecia areata. Germline CDR1 is GTSNPN and CDR2 is SVGIG (reference sequence). The length of the CDR3 is 12 residues. Trimming cost V 8 bases and J 0 bases, with 11 bases left between them. The sequencing template was cDNA reverse transcribed from extracted RNA. Repertoires were generated with immunoSEQ multiplex PCR, while TCRdb's copy carries only in-frame clones and drops some. The table has 90,000 to 100,000 clones, over 40% seen once; the top ten hold almost 0.8%. The TCR comes from a human donor with alopecia areata. Input material: CD4+ T cells sorted from blood. V and J are TRBV30 and TRBJ2-7; maybe TRBD2 (6 bases). The CDR3 DNA follows: TGTGCCCTCGGGAGCGGCTCCTACGAGCAGTACTTC. This encodes CALGSGSYEQYF.